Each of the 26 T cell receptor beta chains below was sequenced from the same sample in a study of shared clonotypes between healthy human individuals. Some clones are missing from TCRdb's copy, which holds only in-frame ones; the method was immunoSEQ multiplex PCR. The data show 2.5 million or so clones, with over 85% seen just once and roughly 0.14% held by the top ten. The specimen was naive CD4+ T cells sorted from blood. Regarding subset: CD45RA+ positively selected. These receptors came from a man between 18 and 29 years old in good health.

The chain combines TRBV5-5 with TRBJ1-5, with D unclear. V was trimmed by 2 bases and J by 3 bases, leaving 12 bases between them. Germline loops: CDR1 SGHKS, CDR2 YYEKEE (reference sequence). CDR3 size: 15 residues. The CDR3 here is CASSFGTASNQPQHF. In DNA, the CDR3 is TGTGCCAGCAGCTTTGGCACAGCTTCCAATCAGCCCCAGCATTTT.

The CDR3 DNA follows: TGTGCCAGCAGTCTCGGGGGGGGCTCTGGAAACACCATATATTTT. It codes for CASSLGGGSGNTIYF. The J gene is TRBJ1-3, the V gene TRBV6-6; a weak D match, TRBD1 (5 bases). With 5 bases removed from V and 0 bases from J, the gap between germline ends came to 11 bases. CDR1 and CDR2 (germline): MNHNY, SVGAGI (reference sequence). The CDR3 is 15 amino acids.

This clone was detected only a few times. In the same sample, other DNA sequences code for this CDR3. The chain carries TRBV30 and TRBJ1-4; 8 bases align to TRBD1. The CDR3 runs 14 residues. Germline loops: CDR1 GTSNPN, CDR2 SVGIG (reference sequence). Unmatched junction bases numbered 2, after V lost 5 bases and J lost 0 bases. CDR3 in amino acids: CAWGTGATNEKLFF. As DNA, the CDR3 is TGTGCCTGGGGGACAGGAGCAACTAATGAAAAACTGTTTTTT.

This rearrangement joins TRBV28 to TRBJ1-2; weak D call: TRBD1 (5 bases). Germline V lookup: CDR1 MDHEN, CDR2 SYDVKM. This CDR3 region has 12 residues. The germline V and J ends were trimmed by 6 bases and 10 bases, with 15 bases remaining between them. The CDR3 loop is CASRSFPGYYTF. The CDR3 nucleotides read TGTGCCAGCAGGAGCTTTCCAGGGTACTACACCTTC.

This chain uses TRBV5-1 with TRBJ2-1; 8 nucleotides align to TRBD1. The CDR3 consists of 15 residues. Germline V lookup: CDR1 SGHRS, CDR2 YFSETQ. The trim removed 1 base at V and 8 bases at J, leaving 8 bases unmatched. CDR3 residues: CASSLTGQGFYEQFF. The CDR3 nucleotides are TGCGCCAGCAGCTTGACCGGACAGGGCTTCTATGAGCAGTTCTTC. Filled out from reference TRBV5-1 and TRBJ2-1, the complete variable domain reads KAGVTQTPRYLIKTRGQQVTLSCSPISGHRSVSWYQQTPGQGLQFLFEYFSETQRNKGNFPGRFSGRQFSNSRSEMNVSTLELGDSALYLCASSLTGQGFYEQFFGPGTRLTVL.

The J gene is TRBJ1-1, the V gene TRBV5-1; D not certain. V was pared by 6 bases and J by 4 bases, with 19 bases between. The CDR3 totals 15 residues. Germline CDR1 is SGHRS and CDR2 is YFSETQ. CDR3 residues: CASTELWGVSTEAFF. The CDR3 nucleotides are TGCGCCAGCACCGAGCTGTGGGGAGTGAGCACTGAAGCTTTCTTT.

This chain's CDR3 is CASSEQLAKNIQYF. The CDR3 nucleotides read TGTGCCAGCAGTGAACAGCTAGCCAAAAACATTCAGTACTTC. V is TRBV6-1 and J is TRBJ2-4; D unclear. V was cut by 2 bases and J by 0 bases, with 5 bases left in between. This CDR3 has 14 amino acids. Germline CDR1 reads MNHNS; CDR2 reads SASEGT.

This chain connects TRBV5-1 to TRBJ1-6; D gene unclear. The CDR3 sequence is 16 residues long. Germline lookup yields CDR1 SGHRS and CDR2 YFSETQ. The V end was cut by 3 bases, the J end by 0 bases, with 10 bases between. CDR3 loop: CASSWDQSSYNSPLHF. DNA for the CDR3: TGCGCCAGCAGCTGGGATCAGAGCTCCTATAATTCACCCCTCCACTTT.

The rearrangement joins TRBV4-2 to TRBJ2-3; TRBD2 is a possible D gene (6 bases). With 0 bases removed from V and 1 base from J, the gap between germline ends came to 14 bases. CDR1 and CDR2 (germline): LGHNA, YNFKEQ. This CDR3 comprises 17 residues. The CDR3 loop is CASSQDLAGKGTDTQYF. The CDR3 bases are TGTGCCAGCAGCCAAGATCTCGCGGGGAAAGGCACAGATACGCAGTATTTT.

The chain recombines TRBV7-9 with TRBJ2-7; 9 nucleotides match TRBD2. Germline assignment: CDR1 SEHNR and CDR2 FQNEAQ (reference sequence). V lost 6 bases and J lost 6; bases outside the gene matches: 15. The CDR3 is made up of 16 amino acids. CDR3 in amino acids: CASSSLGLAVVAEQYF. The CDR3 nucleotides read TGTGCCAGCAGTTCTCTGGGACTAGCAGTCGTGGCCGAGCAGTACTTC.

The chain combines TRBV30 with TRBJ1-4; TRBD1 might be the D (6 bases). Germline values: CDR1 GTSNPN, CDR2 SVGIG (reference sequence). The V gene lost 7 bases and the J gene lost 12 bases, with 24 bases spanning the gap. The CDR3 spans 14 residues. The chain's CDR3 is CASFLSPGGRELFF. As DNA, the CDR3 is TGTGCCTCTTTTTTAAGTCCGGGGGGCAGGGAACTGTTTTTT.

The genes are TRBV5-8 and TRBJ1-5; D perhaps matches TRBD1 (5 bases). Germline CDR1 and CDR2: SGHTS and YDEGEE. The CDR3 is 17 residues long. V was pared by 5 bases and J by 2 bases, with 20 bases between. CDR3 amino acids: CASRVGAGGLGNQPQHF. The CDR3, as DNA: TGTGCCAGCAGAGTTGGCGCGGGGGGACTTGGCAATCAGCCCCAGCATTTT.

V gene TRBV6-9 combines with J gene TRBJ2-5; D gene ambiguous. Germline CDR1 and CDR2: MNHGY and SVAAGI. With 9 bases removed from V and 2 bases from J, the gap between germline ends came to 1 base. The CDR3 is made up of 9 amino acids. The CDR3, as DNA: TGTGCCAGTCAAGAGACCCAGTACTTC. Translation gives CASQETQYF.

Here the CDR3 reads CASSRDSSTDTQYF. In DNA form, the CDR3 reads TGTGCCAGCAGTAGGGACAGTAGCACAGATACGCAGTATTTT. This chain joins TRBV28 and TRBJ2-3; the match to TRBD1 covers 7 bases. V gave up 5 bases and J gave up 0 bases; unmatched junction bases: 2. The CDR3 is 14 amino acids. CDR1 is MDHEN, CDR2 SYDVKM, per germline.

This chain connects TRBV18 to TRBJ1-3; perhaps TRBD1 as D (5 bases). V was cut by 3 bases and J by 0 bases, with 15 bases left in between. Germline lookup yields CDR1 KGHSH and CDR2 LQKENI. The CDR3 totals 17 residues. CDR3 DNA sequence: TGTGCCAGCTCACCTTCCGGGACGTTGGTCTCTGGAAACACCATATATTTT. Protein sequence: CASSPSGTLVSGNTIYF.

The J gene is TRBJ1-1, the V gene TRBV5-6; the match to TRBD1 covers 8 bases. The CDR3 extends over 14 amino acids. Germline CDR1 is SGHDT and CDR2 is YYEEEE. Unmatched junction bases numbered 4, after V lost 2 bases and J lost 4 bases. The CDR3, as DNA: TGTGCCAGCAGCTTCGGACAGGGAAGCACTGAAGCTTTCTTT. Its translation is CASSFGQGSTEAFF.

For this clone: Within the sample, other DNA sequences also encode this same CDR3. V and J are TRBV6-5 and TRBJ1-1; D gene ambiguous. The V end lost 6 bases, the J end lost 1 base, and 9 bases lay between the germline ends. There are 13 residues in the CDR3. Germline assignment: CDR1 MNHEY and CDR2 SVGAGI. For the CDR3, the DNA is TGTGCCAGCAGCCCGACCCGGAACACTGAAGCTTTCTTT. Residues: CASSPTRNTEAFF.

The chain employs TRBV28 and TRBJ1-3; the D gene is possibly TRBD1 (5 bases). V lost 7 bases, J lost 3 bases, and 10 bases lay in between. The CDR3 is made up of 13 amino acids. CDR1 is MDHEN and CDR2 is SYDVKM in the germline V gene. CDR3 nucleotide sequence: TGTGCCAGCAATTTGGGGCATGGAAACACCATATATTTT. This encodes CASNLGHGNTIYF.

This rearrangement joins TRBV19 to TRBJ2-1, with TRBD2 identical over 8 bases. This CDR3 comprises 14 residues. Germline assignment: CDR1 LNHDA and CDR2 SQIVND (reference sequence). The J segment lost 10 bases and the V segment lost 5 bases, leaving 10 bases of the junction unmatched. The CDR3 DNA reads TGTGCCAGTAGTCCGACTAGCGCCCCCCGGGAGCAGTTCTTC. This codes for CASSPTSAPREQFF.

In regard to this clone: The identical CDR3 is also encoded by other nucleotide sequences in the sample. For the CDR3, the DNA is TGCGCCAGCAGCTTGGGGACTTACAATGAGCAGTTCTTC. Translation: CASSLGTYNEQFF. V usage is TRBV5-1 and J usage is TRBJ2-1, with D possibly TRBD2 on 5 matching bases. The CDR3 is 13 amino acids. The V and J ends lost 0 bases and 4 bases respectively, with 5 bases between them. Per germline, CDR1 SGHRS and CDR2 YFSETQ.

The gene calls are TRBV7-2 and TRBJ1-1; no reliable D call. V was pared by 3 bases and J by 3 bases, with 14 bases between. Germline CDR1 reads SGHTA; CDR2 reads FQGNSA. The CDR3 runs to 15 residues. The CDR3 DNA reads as TGTGCCAGCAGCTTTAATCTTCCTGGTGACACTGAAGCTTTCTTT. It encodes CASSFNLPGDTEAFF.

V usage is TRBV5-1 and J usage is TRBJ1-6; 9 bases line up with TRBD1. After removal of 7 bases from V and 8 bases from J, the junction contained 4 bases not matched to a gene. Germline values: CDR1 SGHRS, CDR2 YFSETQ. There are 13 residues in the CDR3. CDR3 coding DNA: TGCGCCAGCTGGGACAGGGAAGATTCACCCCTCCACTTT. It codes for CASWDREDSPLHF.

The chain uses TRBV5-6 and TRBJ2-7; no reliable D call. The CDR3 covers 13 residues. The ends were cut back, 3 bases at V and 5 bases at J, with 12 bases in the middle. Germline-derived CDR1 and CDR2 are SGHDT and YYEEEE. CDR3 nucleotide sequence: TGTGCCAGCAGCTCAGATCGTAGCCACGAGCAGTACTTC. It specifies CASSSDRSHEQYF.

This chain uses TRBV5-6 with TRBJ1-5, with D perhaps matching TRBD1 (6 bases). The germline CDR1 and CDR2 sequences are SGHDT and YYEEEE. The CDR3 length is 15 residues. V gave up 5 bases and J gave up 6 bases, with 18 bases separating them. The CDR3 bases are TGTGCCAGCAGTCAGATAGGGGGTCTAGGTCAGCCCCAGCATTTT. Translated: CASSQIGGLGQPQHF.

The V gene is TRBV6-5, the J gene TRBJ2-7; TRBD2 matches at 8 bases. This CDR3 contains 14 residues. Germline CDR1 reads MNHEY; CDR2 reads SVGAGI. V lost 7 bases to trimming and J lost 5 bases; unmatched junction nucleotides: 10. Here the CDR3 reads CASNAGTSKNEQYF. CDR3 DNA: TGTGCCAGCAACGCCGGGACTAGTAAGAACGAGCAGTACTTC.

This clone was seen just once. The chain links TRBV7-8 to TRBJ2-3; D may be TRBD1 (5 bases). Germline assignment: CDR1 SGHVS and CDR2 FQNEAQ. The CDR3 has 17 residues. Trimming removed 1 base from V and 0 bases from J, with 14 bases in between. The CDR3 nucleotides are TGTGCCAGCAGCTTAGGCCTTCCAGGGAACAGCACAGATACGCAGTATTTT. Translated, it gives CASSLGLPGNSTDTQYF.